This record covers a single TCR beta chain. This sample stems from a study of blood T cell repertoires in COVID-19. Overall study: Some COVID-19 samples were acute and others convalescent; all came from the United States, Italy and Spain. T cells, B-cell-depleted T cells, or PBMCs supplied cDNA or gDNA.

Trimming removed 0 bases from V and 3 bases from J; junction bases left unmatched: 3. The CDR3 spans 16 residues. Germline V gene data show CDR1 as SGHTS and CDR2 as YDEGEE. Original data processing: Estimation of nucleated cell counts relied on the amplification of reference gene primers. The assay was immunoSEQ multiplex PCR, and TCRdb's table has in-frame clones only and misses some. Clonal size and the V and J genes are those of that table, whereas D and trimming came from the DNA. In the table there are about 140,000 clones, approximately 86% of which are singletons. The chain has TRBV5-8 and TRBJ1-3, with 10 bases lining up with TRBD1. This receptor was identified in a man in his 70s with acute or convalescent COVID-19. What was sequenced was peripheral blood. CDR3 loop: CASSLGQGARGNTIYF. The CDR3 DNA is TGTGCCAGCAGCTTGGGACAGGGGGCGCGTGGAAACACCATATATTTT.